Each of the 32 T cell receptor beta chains below was sequenced from the same sample in a study of OX40 agonist ivuxolimab in advanced cancers. This table comes from immunoSEQ multiplex PCR, and its TCRdb copy is limited to in-frame clones, with some not included. Of 98,000 or so clones in the sample, about 91% were seen once. The source was CD4+ or CD8+ T cells sorted from blood, collected in a trial of the OX40 agonist ivuxolimab. These TCRs come from an adult with an advanced solid tumor such as melanoma, head and neck, liver or kidney cancer.

J is TRBJ2-3 and V is TRBV7-9, with D possibly TRBD2 on 6 matching bases. Trimming pared 1 base from V and 0 bases from J, leaving 8 bases between. The CDR3 length is 15 residues. Germline V gene data show CDR1 as SEHNR and CDR2 as FQNEAQ (reference sequence). As DNA, the CDR3 is TGTGCCAGCAGCTTAGGTAGCGGTAGCACAGATACGCAGTATTTT. The encoded protein is CASSLGSGSTDTQYF.

The chain is built from TRBV30 and TRBJ2-3; 8 nucleotides match TRBD2. After removal of 2 bases from V and 7 bases from J, the junction contained 5 bases not matched to a gene. Per germline, CDR1 GTSNPN and CDR2 SVGIG (reference sequence). CDR3 length: 13 residues. CDR3 sequence (DNA): TGTGCCTGGAGTTCCAGCGGGAGACATACGCAGTATTTT. Encoded protein: CAWSSSGRHTQYF.

This clone has a single count. This chain joins TRBV27 and TRBJ2-7, with D uncertain. This CDR3 comprises 16 residues. The germline V gene encodes CDR1 MNHEY and CDR2 SMNVEV (reference sequence). V was pared by 2 bases and J by 2 bases, with 16 bases between. The DNA for the CDR3 is TGTGCCAGCAGTTTAGATTGGGCCTGGCCGCCCTACGAGCAGTACTTC. This sequence encodes CASSLDWAWPPYEQYF.

The rearrangement links TRBV10-1 to TRBJ2-2, with no clear D. Trimming took off 4 bases at V and 4 bases at J, with 10 bases between the two ends. This CDR3 has 14 residues. Looked up from germline, CDR1 is WNHNN and CDR2 is SYGVQD (reference sequence). The CDR3 nucleotides are TGCGCCAGCAGTGTTTCCATGGGCACCGGGGAGCTGTTTTTT. Translated: CASSVSMGTGELFF.

The chain is built from TRBV7-9 and TRBJ1-4, with 7 nucleotides matching TRBD1. The germline V gene encodes CDR1 SEHNR and CDR2 FQNEAQ (reference sequence). The CDR3 length is 15 residues. Germline trimming cut 5 bases from V and 8 bases from J; bases unmatched to any gene: 11. The chain's CDR3 is CASSRTFGQAEKLFF. The CDR3, as DNA: TGTGCCAGCAGCCGTACCTTTGGACAGGCCGAAAAACTGTTTTTT.

This chain uses TRBV7-2 with TRBJ1-3; no clear D gene. The CDR3 runs to 15 residues. CDR1 and CDR2 (germline): SGHTA, FQGNSA. V was pared by 2 bases and J by 0 bases, with 8 bases between. The CDR3 is CASSLRADSGNTIYF. CDR3 sequence (DNA): TGTGCCAGCAGCTTAAGGGCAGACTCTGGAAACACCATATATTTT.

This clone was seen just once. The chain combines TRBV6-6 with TRBJ2-7; D unresolved. CDR3 length: 13 amino acids. V lost 6 bases and J 2 bases, leaving 11 bases between the germline ends. Per germline, CDR1 MNHNY and CDR2 SVGAGI (reference sequence). CDR3 residues: CASSELVTYEQYF. The DNA for the CDR3 is TGTGCCAGCAGCGAACTGGTGACCTACGAGCAGTACTTC.

V gene TRBV27 combines with J gene TRBJ2-7; 7 nucleotides agree with TRBD2. CDR1 and CDR2 (germline): MNHEY, SMNVEV (reference sequence). V was pared by 4 bases and J by 4 bases, with 4 bases of the junction left unmatched. The CDR3 has 13 residues. The CDR3 spells CASSSEGGYEQYF. CDR3 bases: TGTGCCAGCAGTTCTGAGGGAGGGTACGAGCAGTACTTC.

This rearrangement joins TRBV28 to TRBJ2-3; D remains unclear. The CDR3 is made up of 13 amino acids. Trimming removed 3 bases at V and 0 bases at J, with 4 bases between. In germline, CDR1 is MDHEN, CDR2 SYDVKM. CDR3 DNA: TGTGCCAGCAGTTTGGACAGCACAGATACGCAGTATTTT. This encodes CASSLDSTDTQYF.

The chain combines TRBV7-2 with TRBJ2-1; the D is unclear. The CDR3 runs 11 residues. V shed 4 bases and J shed 10 bases, with 8 bases lying between them. The V gene's germline CDR1 is SGHTA and CDR2 FQGNSA. This CDR3 reads CASSSLGEQFF. In nucleotides, the CDR3 is TGTGCCAGCAGCTCCCTGGGGGAGCAGTTCTTC.

This chain joins TRBV9 and TRBJ2-5; tentatively, D is TRBD2 (5 bases). There are 15 residues in the CDR3. Trimming shortened V by 0 bases and J by 0 bases, and 9 bases separated the two germline ends. Looked up from germline, CDR1 is SGDLS and CDR2 is YYNGEE. CDR3 loop: CASSVAPADQETQYF. CDR3 DNA: TGTGCCAGCAGCGTAGCCCCAGCGGACCAAGAGACCCAGTACTTC.

J is TRBJ1-1 and V is TRBV28, with no clear D. Germline CDR1 is MDHEN and CDR2 is SYDVKM. Trimming took 4 bases from V and 6 from J, leaving 12 bases between them. The CDR3 covers 13 residues. CDR3 protein: CASSSGSNAEAFF. The CDR3 nucleotides are TGTGCCAGCAGTTCGGGTTCCAACGCTGAAGCTTTCTTT.

The rearrangement uses TRBV5-1 and TRBJ2-5; the match to TRBD1 covers 8 bases. This CDR3 is 15 amino acids long. V trimming: 0 bases; J trimming: 2 bases; junction bases outside the gene matches: 3. The germline V gene has CDR1 SGHRS and CDR2 YFSETQ. CDR3 in DNA: TGCGCCAGCAGCTTGGTAGGACAGGGACAAGAGACCCAGTACTTC. Residues: CASSLVGQGQETQYF.

V gene TRBV6-6 combines with J gene TRBJ2-7; D is perhaps TRBD2 (5 bases). CDR1 and CDR2 (germline): MNHNY, SVGAGI (reference sequence). The V gene lost 2 bases and the J gene lost 0 bases, with 14 bases spanning the gap. The CDR3 contains 16 residues. This CDR3 is CASSYPPGESSYEQYF. Here the CDR3 DNA reads TGTGCCAGCAGTTACCCCCCCGGGGAGTCCTCCTACGAGCAGTACTTC.

The chain combines TRBV27 with TRBJ2-3; 10 nucleotides agree with TRBD1. The CDR3 extends over 16 amino acids. The germline gives CDR1 MNHEY, CDR2 SMNVEV (reference sequence). V lost 6 bases, J lost 3 bases, and 9 bases stayed unmatched. Written as DNA, the CDR3 is TGTGCCAGCAGCCCTCGGAGGACAGGGGGAACAGATACGCAGTATTTT. Its translation: CASSPRRTGGTDTQYF.

The chain is built from TRBV30 and TRBJ2-2, with unresolved D. Germline CDR1 and CDR2: GTSNPN and SVGIG (reference sequence). Trimming left V 1 base short and J 4 bases short, with 7 bases between. CDR3 length: 13 amino acids. The CDR3 sequence is CAWSGLGTGELFF. DNA for the CDR3: TGTGCCTGGAGTGGCCTTGGCACCGGGGAGCTGTTTTTT.

This chain joins TRBV6-1 and TRBJ1-2, with TRBD1 matching over 8 bases. Per the germline V gene, CDR1 is MNHNS and CDR2 is SASEGT. V dropped 3 bases and J dropped 5; count of bases not matched to a gene: 17. This CDR3 is built from 18 residues. The CDR3 sequence: CASSDLSGGGRGRYGYTF. CDR3 bases: TGTGCCAGCAGTGATCTCTCGGGAGGTGGCAGGGGGCGGTATGGCTACACCTTC.

The rearrangement links TRBV19 to TRBJ1-4; TRBD1 agrees at 7 bases. Germline CDR1 and CDR2: LNHDA and SQIVND (reference sequence). V was clipped by 6 bases and J by 3 bases; unmatched bases: 4. CDR3 length: 14 residues. The CDR3 spells CASSRQGSNEKLFF. CDR3 nucleotide sequence: TGTGCCAGTAGCCGACAGGGCTCTAATGAAAAACTGTTTTTT.

The chain combines TRBV7-8 with TRBJ1-5; D is unclear. The CDR3 contains 17 residues. V was clipped by 1 base and J by 2 bases, with 15 bases between them. Germline CDR1 SGHVS, CDR2 FQNEAQ. The CDR3 reads CASSLGSGGLGNQPQHF. CDR3 bases: TGTGCCAGCAGCTTAGGGTCCGGCGGATTGGGCAATCAGCCCCAGCATTTT.

V and J are TRBV7-2 and TRBJ2-1; D is ambiguous. Germline CDR1 SGHTA, CDR2 FQGNSA. This CDR3 is 12 amino acids long. The V end was cut by 3 bases, the J end by 3 bases, with 3 bases between. The DNA for the CDR3 is TGTGCCAGCAGCTTTAACTACAATGAGCAGTTCTTC. Translation gives CASSFNYNEQFF.

The chain combines TRBV6-5 with TRBJ2-2, with 9 bases that match TRBD2. With V trimmed by 6 bases and J by 7 bases, 9 bases remained unmatched. Germline V gene lookup returns CDR1 MNHEY and CDR2 SVGAGI. CDR3 size: 15 residues. CDR3 sequence (DNA): TGTGCCAGCAGACGCCCGGGACTAGCTTTCGGGGAGCTGTTTTTT. It is translated as CASRRPGLAFGELFF.

The chain couples TRBV19 to TRBJ2-4, with 8 nucleotides matching TRBD1. V dropped 6 bases and J dropped 0; count of bases not matched to a gene: 4. The CDR3 loop spans 15 amino acids. Germline CDR1 reads LNHDA; CDR2 reads SQIVND (reference sequence). CDR3 amino acids: CASSQQGVAKNIQYF. The CDR3 DNA reads as TGTGCCAGTAGCCAACAGGGGGTAGCCAAAAACATTCAGTACTTC.

V usage is TRBV2 and J usage is TRBJ2-2; 9 bases match TRBD1. V lost 7 bases and J lost 7; bases outside the gene matches: 10. This CDR3 spans 15 amino acids. Germline CDR1 and CDR2: SNHLY and FYNNEI. The CDR3 sequence: CASTPDRGSIGELFF. DNA of the CDR3: TGTGCCAGCACACCGGACAGGGGATCAATCGGGGAGCTGTTTTTT.

The genes are TRBV27 and TRBJ2-7; D is perhaps TRBD1 (5 bases). Germline values: CDR1 MNHEY, CDR2 SMNVEV (reference sequence). Trimming shortened V by 5 bases and J by 6 bases, and 20 bases separated the two germline ends. CDR3 length: 15 residues. As DNA, the CDR3 is TGTGCCAGCAGTCTCAGGGTCCCGGTTTTCCGCGAGCAGTACTTC. Amino acid sequence: CASSLRVPVFREQYF.

The chain is built from TRBV7-2 and TRBJ2-7; TRBD2 matches 8 bases. V lost 5 bases to trimming and J lost 1 base; unmatched junction nucleotides: 10. Germline V gives CDR1 SGHTA, CDR2 FQGNSA. The CDR3 is made up of 16 amino acids. The CDR3 coding sequence is TGTGCCAGCAGCCCTCAAACTAGCGGAGTATCCTACGAGCAGTACTTC. This gives the protein CASSPQTSGVSYEQYF.

V is TRBV6-1 and J is TRBJ1-3, with D uncertain. Germline V CDR1 and CDR2: MNHNS, SASEGT. V was cut by 2 bases and J by 0 bases, with 14 bases left in between. CDR3 length: 17 amino acids. CDR3: CASSERVGGSSGNTIYF. CDR3 coding DNA: TGTGCCAGCAGTGAAAGGGTCGGAGGGTCCTCTGGAAACACCATATATTTT.

V and J are TRBV9 and TRBJ1-1; D is perhaps TRBD1 (5 bases). Germline V CDR1 and CDR2: SGDLS, YYNGEE. Trimming removed 3 bases at V and 5 bases at J, with 17 bases between. The CDR3 is made up of 15 amino acids. The CDR3 DNA follows: TGTGCCAGCAGCGCCAGGTCTACCTGGGGGACTGAAGCTTTCTTT. It specifies CASSARSTWGTEAFF.

This chain joins TRBV6-5 and TRBJ1-2, with 8 bases identical to TRBD1. The CDR3 is 13 residues long. CDR1 and CDR2 (germline): MNHEY, SVGAGI. V gave up 4 bases and J gave up 8 bases; unmatched junction bases: 6. The CDR3 DNA sequence: TGTGCCAGCAGTTTCACAGGGGGGAGAGGCTACACCTTC. It codes for CASSFTGGRGYTF.

The chain joins TRBV28 to TRBJ2-1, with D unresolved. Trimming took off 8 bases at V and 0 bases at J, with 11 bases between the two ends. This CDR3 spans 14 amino acids. Germline CDR1 MDHEN, CDR2 SYDVKM. The CDR3 protein is CASAAESSYNEQFF. In DNA, the CDR3 is TGTGCCAGCGCCGCAGAGAGCTCCTACAATGAGCAGTTCTTC.

The chain is built from TRBV6-5 and TRBJ2-7; no firm D call. The CDR3 loop spans 13 amino acids. The V end lost 6 bases, the J end lost 2 bases, and 11 bases lay between the germline ends. Germline CDR1 reads MNHEY; CDR2 reads SVGAGI. In DNA, the CDR3 is TGTGCCAGCAGCCACCACGGACCCTACGAGCAGTACTTC. Protein sequence: CASSHHGPYEQYF.

The chain employs TRBV5-1 and TRBJ2-3, with 12 bases fitting TRBD1. Germline CDR1 reads SGHRS; CDR2 reads YFSETQ. V was pared by 4 bases and J by 6 bases, with 6 bases of the junction left unmatched. The CDR3 is made up of 15 amino acids. CDR3 bases: TGCGCCAGCAGCACCGGGACAGGGGGCAAGGATACGCAGTATTTT. Amino acids: CASSTGTGGKDTQYF.

The rearrangement links TRBV30 to TRBJ2-2; 7 nucleotides line up with TRBD2. CDR1 is GTSNPN, CDR2 SVGIG, per germline (reference sequence). The J segment lost 5 bases and the V segment lost 0 bases, leaving 3 bases of the junction unmatched. This CDR3 spans 14 amino acids. CDR3 in amino acids: CAWSVFGGTGELFF. The DNA of the CDR3 is TGTGCCTGGAGTGTATTCGGGGGGACCGGGGAGCTGTTTTTT.